The rows below give T cell receptor beta chains drawn from one sample of a study of blood T cell repertoires in COVID-19. Clones were sequenced by immunoSEQ multiplex PCR, and TCRdb holds only the in-frame ones, with some missing. Among fewer than 200,000 clones listed, roughly 88% were seen once. The sample taken for sequencing was peripheral blood. The receptor set was obtained from an elderly woman with active or convalescent COVID-19. Both conserved end residues are part of each CDR3. Fields, in order: J gene, V gene, D gene, clone size, CDR3 DNA, CDR3 protein. The D gene is left open where the match is weak. Clone size is given for some rows only: seen once, a few or many times, or a class if the clone is expanded.

>TRBJ1-2|TRBV7-2|.|.
TGTGCCAGCAGCTTAAGCAGGGGTTCATGGGATGGCTACACCTTC
CASSLSRGSWDGYTF
>TRBJ1-2|TRBV5-4|.|few
TGTGCCAGCAGCTTGAATAATAACTATGGCTACACCTTC
CASSLNNNYGYTF
>TRBJ2-7|TRBV2|TRBD2|once
TGTGCCAGCAGTCCAAGCGGGGGGAATACCTACGAGCAGTACTTC
CASSPSGGNTYEQYF
>TRBJ1-2|TRBV6-5|.|.
TGTGCCAGCAGTTACTCATCACAGAACAGCTATGGCTACACCTTC
CASSYSSQNSYGYTF
>TRBJ2-5|TRBV5-1|.|.
TGCGCCAGCAGTACAGGATCGAAGGTTGACCAAGAGACCCAGTACTTC
CASSTGSKVDQETQYF
>TRBJ1-3|TRBV19|.|.
TGTGCCAGTAGTATCGGACATTCTGGTGGAAACACCATATATTTT
CASSIGHSGGNTIYF
>TRBJ2-2|TRBV6-6|.|.
TGTGCCAGCAGTCCTTCCCGACAGACCACGAACACCGGGGAGCTGTTTTTT
CASSPSRQTTNTGELFF
>TRBJ2-3|TRBV7-9|.|few
TGTGCCAGCAGCTTAAGGGACACCTCTAGCACAGATACGCAGTATTTT
CASSLRDTSSTDTQYF
>TRBJ2-7|TRBV9|TRBD2|.
TGTGCCAGCAGTCCTAGCGGGGCCGGGGGCTACGAGCAGTACTTC
CASSPSGAGGYEQYF
>TRBJ1-4|TRBV6-2/TRBV6-3|TRBD1|.
TGTGCCAGCAGTTGGACAGGGTGGAACTCCAATGAAAAACTGTTTTTT
CASSWTGWNSNEKLFF
>TRBJ2-7|TRBV11-3|.|.
TGTGCCAGCAGCTTAGAAGGGGCAGGGGTTCGGAGGGAGCAGTACTTC
CASSLEGAGVRREQYF
>TRBJ1-6|TRBV5-1|.|.
TGCGCCAGCAGCTTGGTACCGGAGGGTAATTCACCCCTCCACTTT
CASSLVPEGNSPLHF
>TRBJ1-6|TRBV7-2|TRBD1|.
TGTGCCAGCAGCTTAGCGATGGGACAGGGAAGGGGTTCACCCCTCCACTTT
CASSLAMGQGRGSPLHF
>TRBJ1-2|TRBV28|.|.
TGTGCCAGCAGGTGGGGGCATAACTATGGCTACACCTTC
CASRWGHNYGYTF
>TRBJ2-2|TRBV6-2/TRBV6-3|.|.
TGTGCCAGCAGTCCGGCGGCCGGGGAGCTGTTTTTT
CASSPAAGELFF
>TRBJ1-4|TRBV7-2|.|.
TGTGCCAGCAGCTTCGCTGGGGGGACTAATGAAAAACTGTTTTTT
CASSFAGGTNEKLFF
>TRBJ2-3|TRBV7-9|TRBD2|.
TGTGCCAGCAGCGACCGCCAGCGGGGCAAGGGAGATACGCAGTATTTT
CASSDRQRGKGDTQYF
>TRBJ2-5|TRBV11-2|.|.
TGTGCCAGCAGTCCCGGGGGGCCTCAGACCCAGTACTTC
CASSPGGPQTQYF
>TRBJ2-7|TRBV11-3|.|.
TGTGCCAGCAGCTTAGAAGATGGGCTCGAGCAGTACTTC
CASSLEDGLEQYF
>TRBJ1-3|TRBV5-1|.|.
TGCGCCAGCAGCTTGTCGGGGGGCGCGGGAAACACCATATATTTT
CASSLSGGAGNTIYF
>TRBJ1-5|TRBV19|TRBD1|.
TGTGCCAGTACCGAGGGTCGGACAGGGGGTAAAGGCAATCAGCCCCAGCATTTT
CASTEGRTGGKGNQPQHF
>TRBJ2-7|TRBV7-2|.|.
TGTGCCAGCAGCCGCGGATTTCCTTTCTCCTACGAGCAGTACTTC
CASSRGFPFSYEQYF